This T cell receptor (beta chain) came from a study of OX40 agonist ivuxolimab in advanced cancers. The study's findings and limits: Partial responders at 0.1-3.0 mg/kg had among the lowest clonal expansion. In the 0.1 to 3.0 mg/kg range, CD4+ and CD8+ blood T cells had expanded clonally by week 6.

V was clipped by 5 bases and J by 1 base, with 8 bases between them. The length of the CDR3 is 13 residues. Germline CDR1 reads MNHEY; CDR2 reads SVGAGI. The repertoire was sequenced with immunoSEQ multiplex PCR; TCRdb's copy has only in-frame clones and lacks some. The sample includes around 60,000 clones, roughly 84% of them seen just once. Details on this clone: Its antigen is not identified.

The specimen comprised CD4+ or CD8+ T cells sorted from blood, sampled in a trial of the OX40 agonist ivuxolimab. This clonotype was obtained from an adult with an advanced solid tumor such as melanoma, head and neck, liver or kidney cancer. The J gene is TRBJ1-1, the V gene TRBV6-5, with a tentative D call TRBD1 (6 bases). The CDR3 nucleotides are TGTGCCAGCAGTGAACAGGGGAACACTGAAGCTTTCTTT. Its protein is CASSEQGNTEAFF.